This TCR beta chain was sequenced for a study of human T cells and chemical hapten exposure (dated by TCRdb to about 2021). A note on the overall study: For sensitization, 2% DPC in acetone was applied to a roughly 2 cm by roughly 2 cm area of upper inner arm skin. The study tracked peripheral blood TCR repertoire changes in vivo during primary and secondary sensitization to the hapten diphenylcyclopropenone (DPC) in alopecia patients. Patient blood was sampled pre-sensitization (week 0) and at 2, 6 and about 24 weeks after DPC sensitization. Throughout the study period of roughly 24 weeks, patients also received therapeutic DPC doses to the scalp every week. Alopecia areata with under or over 50% scalp involvement, alopecia totalis and alopecia universalis were represented in the patient cohort, which was mostly female. Libraries were pooled for sequencing, and per-sample TCR yields varied mainly because of small differences in library volumes within the pool. Roughly 30 alopecia patients provided blood for TCR sequencing at one to four time points (pre-sensitization, 2, 6 and 24 weeks). Patch tests used Finn chambers with 0.01% DPC on the upper back, scored after 6 days by International Contact Dermatitis Research Group standards. The paper's findings and limits, for the study overall: All patients had alopecia, a presumed autoimmune disease, so their immune response might differ from that of healthy individuals. Significantly more large CDR3 similarity clusters were formed by expanded TCRs than by pre-sensitization or healthy control sets, consistent with antigen-driven responses. The number of TCRs above 1 in 1000 frequency did not change with DPC sensitization; there was no evidence of global repertoire structure alterations. Repeated subsampling changed both the strength of the expansion versus patch-test correlation and the threshold at which the correlation became significant. The number of PT1 expanded TCRs positively correlated with patch test score, significant at thresholds 8, 16 and 32 but not 4.

Libraries were built with RACE. Sequenced using a NextSeq 500. During library preparation, unique molecular identifiers were attached to individual cDNA molecules so that TCRs could be counted quantitatively and reproducibly. Both TCR alpha and TCR beta chains were sequenced from each blood RNA sample. In the source study's methods: A median of roughly 99,000 TCRs per sample was observed, with a range of about 23,224 to 700,000. V, J and CDR3 annotation of the TCR reads was carried out using the Decombinator software suite. For PS versus PT1 abundance plots, all samples were subsampled to the same number of TCRs (28,000). Expanded TCRs were defined as absent before sensitization and observed at least eight times at the 2-week time point. The raw public reads went through TCRdb reprocessing: fastp at Q25, MiXCR clone calling, in-frame beta chains kept. Entries are consolidated by CDR3 protein sequence, retaining the most common genes and DNA. The authors' filters were not applied to this entry. The sample table contains about 51,000 distinct CDR3 sequences; only one count was recorded for about a tenth of them. The ten most abundant clones make up more than 13% of the sample.

This clonotype was seen a handful of times. It lacks a known antigen. No base quality values were provided; no much bigger clone lies one nucleotide off. Counted from cysteine to phenylalanine, this CDR3 has 15 amino acids. The kept DNA is CDR3 alone, 45 bases in frame from the first base. According to the germline V gene, CDR1 reads SGHTA and CDR2 reads FQGNSA. V trim: 5 bases; J trim: 5 bases; unmatched bases: 8. The sample's time point label is to be understood as: pre-sensitization, week 0. What the treatment or condition label conveys for this sample: therapeutic diphenylcyclopropenone sensitization with weekly scalp DPC. Blood at each patch-test visit was drawn before the patch test was applied. Eligible patients were aged 18 to 70, diagnosed with alopecia, deemed suitable for DPC therapy, and excluded if pregnant. Total RNA was extracted from unfractionated whole blood that had been collected in Tempus Blood RNA tubes.

The sequence came from a woman in her thirties or forties with alopecia areata. Some clones in this sample may be carry-over from other donors' samples. The rearranged segments are TRBV7-2 and TRBJ2-3, with TRBD1 matching 9 junction bases. The sample consisted of whole blood, taken in connection with sensitization to the hapten diphenylcyclopropenone (DPC). The nucleotide sequence is TGTGCCAGCAGCCGAACGGGACAGGGAGGAGATACGCAGTATTTT. Translated, this gives CASSRTGQGGDTQYF.